Included here is one TCR beta chain sequence, with context. Its antigen remains unknown. Germline V gene data show CDR1 as SGHRS and CDR2 as YFSETQ. The CDR3 consists of 15 residues. The V and J ends lost 4 bases and 2 bases respectively, with 15 bases between them. This record belongs to a study of beta chain features in type 1 diabetes. Study findings and constraints: In all four CD4+ subsets, TCRB CDR3 length was significantly, moderately reduced in type 1 diabetes. Fewer junction insertions and more nucleotide deletions appeared in type 1 diabetes patients.

Investigators reverse transcribed all isolated RNA, so they sequenced expressed TCRB transcripts. Measured with immunoSEQ multiplex PCR; TCRdb has only the in-frame clones, and not every one. The sample gives over 650,000 clones, over 12% of which show up once; 0.04% is in the top ten. This receptor was identified in a man aged 18 to 30 with type 1 diabetes. The sequenced sample was naive CD4+ T cells from blood. V and J are TRBV5-1 and TRBJ1-1; no reliable D call. This CDR3 reads CASSRTGQTNTEAFF. For the CDR3, the DNA is TGCGCCAGCAGCCGGACCGGGCAGACTAACACTGAAGCTTTCTTT.